This TCR beta chain was sequenced in a study of cytomegalovirus exposure and HLA in healthy donors. Findings of the study overall: About 180 TCR beta chains were listed as cytomegalovirus-associated. In vitro confirmation showed a few CMV-associated chains to be CMV antigen specific. Rare sequences made up most TCRs, while some public TCRs were found in many donors.

As to this clone: Its cognate antigen is unknown.

Produced via immunoSEQ multiplex PCR; TCRdb's table is partial and in-frame only. The sample records 150,000 or so clones, roughly 90% being singletons. The ends were cut back, 7 bases at V and 7 bases at J, with 16 bases in the middle. The CDR3 sequence is 14 residues long. CDR1 is MNHNS, CDR2 SASEGT, per germline. This clonotype was obtained from a man aged 18 to 29 in good health and CMV-seropositive. The chain is built from TRBV6-1 and TRBJ1-4; a weak D match, TRBD1 (6 bases). The sample consisted of PBMCs. The chain's CDR3 is CASNPGAGGEKLFF. In DNA form, the CDR3 reads TGTGCCAGCAATCCAGGGGCCGGCGGTGAAAAACTGTTTTTT.